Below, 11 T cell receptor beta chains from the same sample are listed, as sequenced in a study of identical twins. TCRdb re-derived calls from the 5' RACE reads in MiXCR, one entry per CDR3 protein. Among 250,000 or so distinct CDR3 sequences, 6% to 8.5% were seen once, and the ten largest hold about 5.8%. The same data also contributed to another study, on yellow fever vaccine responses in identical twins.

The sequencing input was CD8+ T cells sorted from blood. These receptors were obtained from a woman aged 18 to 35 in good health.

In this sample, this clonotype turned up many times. The CDR3 here is CSVEGSGAVVNTEAFF. Here the CDR3 DNA reads TGCAGCGTTGAGGGGTCAGGGGCCGTTGTGAACACTGAAGCTTTCTTT. This sequence joins TRBV29-1 and TRBJ1-1; D may be TRBD1 (6 bases). CDR1 is SQVTM, CDR2 ANQGSEA, per germline. The CDR3 spans 16 residues. V lost 3 bases to trimming and J lost 0 bases, with 17 bases between them. The full variable domain, completed using reference TRBV29-1 and TRBJ1-1, is SAVISQKPSRDICQRGTSLTIQCQVDSQVTMMFWYRQQPGQSLTLIATANQGSEATYESGFVIDKFPISRPNLTFSTLTVSNMSPEDSSIYLCSVEGSGAVVNTEAFFGQGTRLTVV.

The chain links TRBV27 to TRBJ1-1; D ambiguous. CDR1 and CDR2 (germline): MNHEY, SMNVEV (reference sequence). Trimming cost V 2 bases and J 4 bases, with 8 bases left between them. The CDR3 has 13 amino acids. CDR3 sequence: CASSLGQFTEAFF. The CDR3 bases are TGTGCCAGCAGTTTAGGGCAGTTCACTGAAGCTTTCTTT.

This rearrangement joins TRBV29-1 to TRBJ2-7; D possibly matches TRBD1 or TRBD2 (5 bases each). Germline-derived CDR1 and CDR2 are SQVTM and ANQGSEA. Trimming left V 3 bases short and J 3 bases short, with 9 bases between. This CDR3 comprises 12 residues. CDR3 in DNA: TGCAGCGTTGAGGAGGACAACTACGAGCAGTACTTC. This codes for CSVEEDNYEQYF.

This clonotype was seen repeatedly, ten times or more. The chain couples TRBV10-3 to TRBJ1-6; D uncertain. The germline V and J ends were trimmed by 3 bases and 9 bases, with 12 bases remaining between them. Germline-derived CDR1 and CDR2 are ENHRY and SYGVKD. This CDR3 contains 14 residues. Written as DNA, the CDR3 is TGTGCCATCAGTGAACGGGATTTTGGTTCACCCCTCCACTTT. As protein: CAISERDFGSPLHF.

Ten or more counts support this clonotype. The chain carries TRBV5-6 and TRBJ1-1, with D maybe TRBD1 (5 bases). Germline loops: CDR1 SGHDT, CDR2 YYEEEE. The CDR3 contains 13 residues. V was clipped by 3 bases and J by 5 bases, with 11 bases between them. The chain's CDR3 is CASSYRGETEAFF. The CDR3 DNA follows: TGTGCCAGCAGCTATCGAGGGGAAACTGAAGCTTTCTTT.

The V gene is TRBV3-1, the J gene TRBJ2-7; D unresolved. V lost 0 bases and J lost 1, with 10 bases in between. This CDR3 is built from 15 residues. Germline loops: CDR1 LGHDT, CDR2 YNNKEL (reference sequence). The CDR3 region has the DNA TGTGCCAGCAGCCAAGATGGACGGGTATCCTACGAGCAGTACGTC. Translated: CASSQDGRVSYEQYV.

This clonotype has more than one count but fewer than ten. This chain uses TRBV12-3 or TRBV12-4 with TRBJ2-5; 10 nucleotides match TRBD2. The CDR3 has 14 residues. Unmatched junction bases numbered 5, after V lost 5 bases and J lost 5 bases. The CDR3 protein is CASSAGLAAETQYF. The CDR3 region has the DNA TGTGCCAGCAGTGCCGGACTAGCGGCGGAGACCCAGTACTTC.

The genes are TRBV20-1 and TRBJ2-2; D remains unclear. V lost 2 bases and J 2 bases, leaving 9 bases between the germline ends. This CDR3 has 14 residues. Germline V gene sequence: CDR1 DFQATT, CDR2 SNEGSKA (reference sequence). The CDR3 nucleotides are TGCAGTGCTAGAAGTGACTTTAACACCGGGGAGCTGTTTTTT. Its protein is CSARSDFNTGELFF.

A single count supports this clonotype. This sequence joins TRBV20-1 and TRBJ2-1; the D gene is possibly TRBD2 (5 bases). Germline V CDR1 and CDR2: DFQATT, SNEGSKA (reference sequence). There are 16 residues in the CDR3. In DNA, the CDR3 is TGCTGCGCTAGAGATGGAACTGCCTCGGGGATACATGAGCAGTTCTTC. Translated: CCARDGTASGIHEQFF.

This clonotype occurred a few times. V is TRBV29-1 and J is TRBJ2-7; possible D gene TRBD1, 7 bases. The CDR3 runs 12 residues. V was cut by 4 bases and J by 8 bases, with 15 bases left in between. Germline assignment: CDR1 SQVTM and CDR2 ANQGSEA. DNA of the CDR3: TGCAGCGTTGTTTGGCAGGGGGGTAAGCAGTACTTC. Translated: CSVVWQGGKQYF.

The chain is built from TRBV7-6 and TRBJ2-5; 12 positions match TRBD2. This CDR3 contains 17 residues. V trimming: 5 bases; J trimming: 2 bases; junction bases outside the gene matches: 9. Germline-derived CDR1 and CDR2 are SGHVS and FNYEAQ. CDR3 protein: CASSVGLAGRPQETQYF. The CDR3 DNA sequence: TGTGCCAGCAGCGTCGGACTAGCGGGGAGACCACAAGAGACCCAGTACTTC.